Here is one TCR beta chain with its context. The antigen it binds to is not known. The input lacks base qualities; no much larger clone sits a single base away. The sample belongs to a study of technical replicates of blood from several donors (TCRdb year 2017). Library creation used the immunoSEQ multiplex PCR assay. TCRdb carries this immuneACCESS record with in-frame sequences only. Its versions omit some clonotypes, under half of them owing to an unresolved V gene in the studies checked, with the rest unexplained. A total of under 100,000 clones appear in this sample, 70% to 90% of them only once. Approximately 5% of the sample lies in the top ten. From the germline V gene, CDR1 is SGHDT and CDR2 is YYEEEE. The CDR3 runs 16 residues from the cysteine to the phenylalanine. This entry keeps only the CDR3 DNA: 48 bases, framed from base 1. V is cut back by 4 bases and J by 5 bases, with 12 bases in the junction unmatched.

Sequences were obtained from PBMCs. The receptor chain draws on TRBV5-6 and TRBJ2-5; TRBD2 aligns with 9 central bases. This sequence originates from a human donor in good health. Some clones in this sample may be carry-over from other donors' samples. The nucleotide sequence reads as follows: TGTGCCAGCAGCCCGGGGGCGGGGGGGCTCCGGGAGACCCAGTACTTC. This gives the protein CASSPGAGGLRETQYF.